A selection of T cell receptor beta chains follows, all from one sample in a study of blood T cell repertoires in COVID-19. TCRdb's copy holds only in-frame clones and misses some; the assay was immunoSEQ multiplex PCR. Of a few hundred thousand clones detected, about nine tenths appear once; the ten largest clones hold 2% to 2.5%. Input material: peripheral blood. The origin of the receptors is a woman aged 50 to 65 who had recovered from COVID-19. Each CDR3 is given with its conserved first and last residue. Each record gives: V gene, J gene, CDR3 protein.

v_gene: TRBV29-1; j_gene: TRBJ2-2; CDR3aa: CSVGSGRGTGELFF
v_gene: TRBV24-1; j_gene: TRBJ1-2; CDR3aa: CATSRTADYGYTF
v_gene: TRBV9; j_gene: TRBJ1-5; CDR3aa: CASSSRGSNQPQHF
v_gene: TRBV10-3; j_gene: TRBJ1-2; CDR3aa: CAIMGQTLTNYGYTF
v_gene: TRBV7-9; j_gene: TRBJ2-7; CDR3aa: CASSPRKEVRGIYEQYF
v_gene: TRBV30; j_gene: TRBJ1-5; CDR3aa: CAWSGGQDSSQPQHF
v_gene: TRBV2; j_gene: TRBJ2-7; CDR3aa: CASMRNQGSEQYF
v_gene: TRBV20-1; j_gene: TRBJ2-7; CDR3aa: CSAIRGNEQYF
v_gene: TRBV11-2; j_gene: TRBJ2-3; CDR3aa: CASSLEGAQTDTQYF
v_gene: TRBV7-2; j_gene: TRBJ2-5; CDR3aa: CASSPTSIQETQYF
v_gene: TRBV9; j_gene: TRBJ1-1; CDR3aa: CASSVGTGKPEAFF
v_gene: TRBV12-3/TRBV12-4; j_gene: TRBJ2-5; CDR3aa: CASSYRGRETQYF
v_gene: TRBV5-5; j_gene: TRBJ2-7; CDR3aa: CASSLSGRTPYEQYF
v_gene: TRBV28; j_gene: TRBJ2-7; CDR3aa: CASSGDSTYEQYF
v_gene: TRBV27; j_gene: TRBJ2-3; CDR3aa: CASSYRTATDTQYF
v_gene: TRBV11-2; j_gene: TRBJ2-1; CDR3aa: CASSLTLSSYNEQFF
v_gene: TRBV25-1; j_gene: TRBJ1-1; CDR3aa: CASSNWGEAEAFF